This T cell receptor (beta chain) was documented in a study of control samples from healthy donors and cancer patients. This table comes from immunoSEQ multiplex PCR, and its TCRdb copy is limited to in-frame clones, with some not included. The table includes 100,000 to 150,000 clones, roughly 91% detected once. The sample taken for sequencing was PBMCs. The receptor comes from a man aged 45-65 years with head and neck cancer.

CDR3 sequence reads: CASSGRQRGDNEQFF. CDR3 DNA sequence: TGTGCCAGCAGCGGTAGACAGCGAGGGGACAATGAGCAGTTCTTC. V is TRBV7-8 and J is TRBJ2-1; D may be TRBD1 or TRBD2 (5 bases each). V dropped 5 bases and J dropped 5 bases, with 16 bases sitting between them. The CDR3 is made up of 15 amino acids. CDR1 SGHVS and CDR2 FQNEAQ come from the germline V gene.